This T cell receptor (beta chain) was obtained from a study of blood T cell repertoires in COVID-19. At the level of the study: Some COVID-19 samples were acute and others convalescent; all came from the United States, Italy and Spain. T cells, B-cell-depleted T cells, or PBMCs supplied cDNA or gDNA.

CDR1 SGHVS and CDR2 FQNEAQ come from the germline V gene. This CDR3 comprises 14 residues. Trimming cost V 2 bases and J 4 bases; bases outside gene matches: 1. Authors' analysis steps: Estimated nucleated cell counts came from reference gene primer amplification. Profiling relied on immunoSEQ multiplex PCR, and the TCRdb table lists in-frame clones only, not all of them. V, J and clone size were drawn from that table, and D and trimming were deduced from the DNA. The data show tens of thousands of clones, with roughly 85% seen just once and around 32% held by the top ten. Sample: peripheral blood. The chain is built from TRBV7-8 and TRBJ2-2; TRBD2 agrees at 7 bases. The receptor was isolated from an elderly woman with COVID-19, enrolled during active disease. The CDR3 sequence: CASSLSGITGELFF. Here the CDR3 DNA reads TGTGCCAGCAGCTTAAGCGGGATCACCGGGGAGCTGTTTTTT.